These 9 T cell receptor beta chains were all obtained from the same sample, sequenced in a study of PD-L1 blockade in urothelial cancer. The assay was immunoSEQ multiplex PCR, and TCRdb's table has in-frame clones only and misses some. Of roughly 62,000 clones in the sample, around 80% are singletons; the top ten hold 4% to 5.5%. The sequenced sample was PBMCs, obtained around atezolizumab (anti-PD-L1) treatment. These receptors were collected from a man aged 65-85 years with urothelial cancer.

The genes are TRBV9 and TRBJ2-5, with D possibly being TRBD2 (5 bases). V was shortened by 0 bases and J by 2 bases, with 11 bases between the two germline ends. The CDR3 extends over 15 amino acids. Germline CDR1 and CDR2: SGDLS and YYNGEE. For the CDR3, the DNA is TGTGCCAGCAGCGTAGCCACAGCGGCACAAGAGACCCAGTACTTC. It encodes CASSVATAAQETQYF.

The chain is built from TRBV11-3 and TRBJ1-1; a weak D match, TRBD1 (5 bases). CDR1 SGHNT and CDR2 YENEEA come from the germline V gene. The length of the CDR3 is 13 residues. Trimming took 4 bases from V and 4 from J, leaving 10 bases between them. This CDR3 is CASSSGEGTEAFF. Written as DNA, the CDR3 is TGTGCCAGCAGCTCGGGGGAGGGCACTGAAGCTTTCTTT. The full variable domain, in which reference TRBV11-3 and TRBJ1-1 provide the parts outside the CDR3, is EAGVVQSPRYKIIEKKQPVAFWCNPISGHNTLYWYLQNLGQGPELLIRYENEEAVDDSQLPKDRFSAERLKGVDSTLKIQPAELGDSAVYLCASSSGEGTEAFFGQGTRLTVV.

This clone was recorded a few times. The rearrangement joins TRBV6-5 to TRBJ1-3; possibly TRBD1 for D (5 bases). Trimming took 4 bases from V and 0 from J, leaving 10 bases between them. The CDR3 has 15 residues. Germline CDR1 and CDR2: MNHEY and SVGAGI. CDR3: CASSLQVHSGNTIYF. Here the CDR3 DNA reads TGTGCCAGCAGTTTACAGGTCCACTCTGGAAACACCATATATTTT.

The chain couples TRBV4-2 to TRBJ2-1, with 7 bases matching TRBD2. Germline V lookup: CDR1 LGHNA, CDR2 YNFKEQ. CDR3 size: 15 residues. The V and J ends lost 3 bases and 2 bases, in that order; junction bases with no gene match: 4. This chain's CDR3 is CASSQAGDAYNEQFF. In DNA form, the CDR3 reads TGTGCCAGCAGCCAGGCGGGGGATGCCTACAATGAGCAGTTCTTC.

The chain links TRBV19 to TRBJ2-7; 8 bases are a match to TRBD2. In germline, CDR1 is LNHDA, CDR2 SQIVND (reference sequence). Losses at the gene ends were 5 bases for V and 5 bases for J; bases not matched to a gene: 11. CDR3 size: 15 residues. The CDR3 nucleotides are TGTGCCAGTAGTCACCTCCCGGGGGGGGCTCACGAGCAGTACTTC. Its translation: CASSHLPGGAHEQYF.

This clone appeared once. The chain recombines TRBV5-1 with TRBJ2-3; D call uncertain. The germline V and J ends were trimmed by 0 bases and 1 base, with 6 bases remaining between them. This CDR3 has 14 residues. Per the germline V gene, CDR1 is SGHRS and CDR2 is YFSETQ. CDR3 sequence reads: CASSLALGTDTQYF. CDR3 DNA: TGCGCCAGCAGCTTGGCCCTAGGCACAGATACGCAGTATTTT.

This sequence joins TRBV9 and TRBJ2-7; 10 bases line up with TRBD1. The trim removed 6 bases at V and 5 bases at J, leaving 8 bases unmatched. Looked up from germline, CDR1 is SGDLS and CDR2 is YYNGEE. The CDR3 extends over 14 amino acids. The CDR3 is CASNPGTGVDEQYF. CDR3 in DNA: TGTGCCAGCAACCCAGGGACAGGGGTCGACGAGCAGTACTTC.

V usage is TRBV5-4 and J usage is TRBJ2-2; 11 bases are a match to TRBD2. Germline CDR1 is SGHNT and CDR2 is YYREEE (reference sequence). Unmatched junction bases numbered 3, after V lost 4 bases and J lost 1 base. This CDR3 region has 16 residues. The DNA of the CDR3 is TGTGCCAGCAGCAAGGGGACTAGCGGGAACACCGGGGAGCTGTTTTTT. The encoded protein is CASSKGTSGNTGELFF. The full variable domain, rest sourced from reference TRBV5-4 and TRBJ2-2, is ETGVTQSPTHLIKTRGQQVTLRCSSQSGHNTVSWYQQALGQGPQFIFQYYREEENGRGNFPPRFSGLQFPNYSSELNVNALELDDSALYLCASSKGTSGNTGELFFGEGSRLTVL.

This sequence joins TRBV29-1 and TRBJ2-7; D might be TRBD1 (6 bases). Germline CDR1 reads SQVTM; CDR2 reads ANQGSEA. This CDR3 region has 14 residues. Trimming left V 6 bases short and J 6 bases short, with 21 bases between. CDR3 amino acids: CSVAMVQGQLEQYF. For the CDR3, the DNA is TGCAGCGTCGCTATGGTCCAGGGGCAGCTCGAGCAGTACTTC.